Listed below are T cell receptor beta chains from one sample, sequenced in a study of T-cell memory formation after mild COVID-19. TCRdb independently ran MiXCR on the 5' RACE reads; one entry per CDR3 protein. This table holds 75,000 to 95,000 distinct CDR3 sequences, roughly 15% found once. The sample consisted of PBMCs or a T cell subset sorted from them (not recorded which). The source of these receptors is a man aged 18 to 30 who had mild COVID-19 (a few samples of this study predate the infection). Cell type and time point are not known. Each CDR3 is given with its conserved first and last residue.

J: TRBJ1-1; V: TRBV12-3/TRBV12-4; CDR3: CASSYWGGTEAFF
J: TRBJ2-1; V: TRBV12-3/TRBV12-4; CDR3: CASSRRDRGMNNEQFF
J: TRBJ2-7; V: TRBV29-1; CDR3: CSGLAGFSYEQYF
J: TRBJ1-1; V: TRBV30; CDR3: CAWRPRGNTEAFF
J: TRBJ1-1; V: TRBV5-1; CDR3: CASSLPETQTGAKMNTEAFF
J: TRBJ2-5; V: TRBV5-1; CDR3: CASSFGGIETQYF
J: TRBJ2-2; V: TRBV27; CDR3: CASSGRGYTGELFF
J: TRBJ1-5; V: TRBV6-6; CDR3: CASSYGLSYQPQHF
J: TRBJ2-1; V: TRBV4-1; CDR3: CASSSRLAVYNEQFF
J: TRBJ1-1; V: TRBV10-3; CDR3: CAIRTDMNTEAFF
J: TRBJ1-2; V: TRBV29-1; CDR3: CSVIYLGGGAGYTF
J: TRBJ2-5; V: TRBV20-1; CDR3: CSAGPTNQETQYF
J: TRBJ2-1; V: TRBV7-6; CDR3: CASSLFGTTLNEQFF
J: TRBJ2-3; V: TRBV6-2/TRBV6-3; CDR3: CASSYPPKRGMDTQYF
J: TRBJ2-1; V: TRBV13; CDR3: CASSSDGGTYNEQFF